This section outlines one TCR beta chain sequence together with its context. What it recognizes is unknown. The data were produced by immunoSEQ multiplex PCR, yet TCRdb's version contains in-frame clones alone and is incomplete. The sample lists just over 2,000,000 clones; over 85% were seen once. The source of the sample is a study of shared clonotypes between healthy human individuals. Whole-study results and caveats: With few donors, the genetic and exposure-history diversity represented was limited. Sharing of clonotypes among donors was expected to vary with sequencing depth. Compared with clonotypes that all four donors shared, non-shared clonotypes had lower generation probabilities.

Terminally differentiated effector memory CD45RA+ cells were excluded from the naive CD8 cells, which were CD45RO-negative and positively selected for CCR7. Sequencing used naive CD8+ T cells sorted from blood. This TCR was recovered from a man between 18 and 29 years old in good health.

CDR3 amino acids: CASGWTGLEQYF. CDR3 nucleotide sequence: TGTGCCAGCGGATGGACAGGGCTCGAGCAGTACTTC. V is TRBV7-9 and J is TRBJ2-7; TRBD1 agrees at 8 bases. There are 12 residues in the CDR3. The V and J ends lost 8 bases and 6 bases, in that order; junction bases with no gene match: 6. The V gene's germline CDR1 is SEHNR and CDR2 FQNEAQ (reference sequence).